Following are 18 T cell receptor beta chains from one sample sequenced in a study of CD8 T cells in ankylosing spondylitis. TCRdb analysed the 5' RACE reads with MiXCR anew, one entry per CDR3 protein. The sample shows about 250,000 distinct CDR3 sequences, 18% of them seen only once. Specimen: blood, either unsorted or a sorted T cell fraction (not recorded which). Receptor source: a male donor with ankylosing spondylitis or in good health (not recorded which).

There are a few counts of this clonotype. Here the CDR3 DNA reads TGCAGCGTTGTGGGGGCCACCGGGGAGCTGTTTTTT. Protein sequence: CSVVGATGELFF. The chain combines TRBV29-1 with TRBJ2-2; D is perhaps TRBD1 (6 bases). This CDR3 comprises 12 residues. CDR1 SQVTM and CDR2 ANQGSEA come from the germline V gene. Trimming shortened V by 4 bases and J by 4 bases, and 7 bases separated the two germline ends.

This clonotype was seen many times. This sequence joins TRBV7-6 and TRBJ2-1; 10 bases match TRBD2. Germline values: CDR1 SGHVS, CDR2 FNYEAQ. With V trimmed by 5 bases and J by 4 bases, 14 bases remained unmatched. There are 18 residues in the CDR3. CDR3: CASSPRLAGVPKYNEQFF. Written as DNA, the CDR3 is TGTGCCAGCAGCCCAAGACTAGCGGGTGTCCCAAAGTACAATGAGCAGTTCTTC.

There are a few counts of this clonotype. The chain has TRBV14 and TRBJ2-7; D uncertain. From germline, CDR1 is SGHDN and CDR2 FVKESK. This CDR3 is built from 14 residues. V was cut by 0 bases and J by 0 bases, with 6 bases left in between. CDR3 residues: CASSQDYNSYEQYF. The CDR3 DNA is TGTGCCAGCAGCCAAGACTACAACTCCTACGAGCAGTACTTC.

This sequence joins TRBV28 and TRBJ2-4, with D possibly matching TRBD1 (6 bases). CDR1 and CDR2 (germline): MDHEN, SYDVKM. The CDR3 loop spans 13 amino acids. Trimming cost V 4 bases and J 4 bases, with 8 bases left between them. The CDR3 here is CASSSGTKNIQYF. As DNA, the CDR3 is TGTGCCAGCAGTTCCGGGACAAAAAACATTCAGTACTTC.

The V gene is TRBV11-2, the J gene TRBJ1-1, with D unresolved. V shed 0 bases and J shed 3 bases, with 2 bases lying between them. Germline CDR1 is SGHAT and CDR2 is FQNNGV. The CDR3 runs to 12 residues. This CDR3 reads CASSLDYTEAFF. The CDR3 DNA reads as TGTGCCAGCAGCTTAGACTACACTGAAGCTTTCTTT.

In its sample, this clonotype was seen a few times. The chain combines TRBV12-3 or TRBV12-4 with TRBJ2-6; a weak D match, TRBD1 (6 bases). The CDR3 contains 17 residues. Trimming removed 2 bases at V and 0 bases at J, with 11 bases between. CDR3 sequence (DNA): TGTGCCAGCAGTTTACCTTGGACAGTCTCTGGGGCCAACGTCCTGACTTTC. The encoded protein is CASSLPWTVSGANVLTF.

This sequence joins TRBV7-9 and TRBJ1-4, with D hard to call. Between the trimmed V and J ends, which lost 1 base and 5 bases, there was a span of 2 bases. This CDR3 spans 12 amino acids. Germline V lookup: CDR1 SEHNR, CDR2 FQNEAQ (reference sequence). The CDR3 DNA reads as TGTGCCAGCAGCTTAGAGAATGAAAAACTGTTTTTT. Translating it yields CASSLENEKLFF.

This clonotype was detected only a few times. The J gene is TRBJ2-7, the V gene TRBV5-1; D is tentatively TRBD1 or TRBD2 (5 bases each). The V end was cut by 0 bases, the J end by 3 bases, with 10 bases between. Germline-derived CDR1 and CDR2 are SGHRS and YFSETQ. CDR3 length: 14 residues. CDR3 bases: TGCGCCAGCAGCTTGGGTCGGGACGGCTACGAGCAGTACTTC. Protein product: CASSLGRDGYEQYF.

The rearrangement uses TRBV5-6 and TRBJ2-1; 14 nucleotides line up with TRBD2. Germline V gene lookup returns CDR1 SGHDT and CDR2 YYEEEE. Trimming took 4 bases from V and 5 from J; bases not matched to a gene: 8. The CDR3 totals 17 residues. The CDR3 reads CASSPGLAGGLNNEQFF. DNA of the CDR3: TGTGCCAGCAGCCCCGGACTAGCGGGAGGCTTGAACAATGAGCAGTTCTTC.

This chain links TRBV3-1 with TRBJ2-3; D assignment may be TRBD1 or TRBD2 (5 bases each). The V and J ends lost 4 bases and 1 base respectively, with 15 bases between them. The V gene's germline CDR1 is LGHDT and CDR2 YNNKEL (reference sequence). The CDR3 extends over 16 amino acids. CDR3 sequence: CASSPRGTSGTDTQYF. The CDR3 bases are TGTGCCAGCAGCCCCCGGGGCACGTCGGGCACAGATACGCAGTATTTT.

Only one count was recorded for this clonotype. The chain is built from TRBV19 and TRBJ2-5; 10 nucleotides align to TRBD2. Trimming cost V 5 bases and J 3 bases; bases outside gene matches: 3. Per germline, CDR1 LNHDA and CDR2 SQIVND (reference sequence). The CDR3 loop spans 14 amino acids. Written as DNA, the CDR3 is TGTGCCAGTAGTGGGACTAGCGACAAAGAGACCCAGTACTTC. This translates into CASSGTSDKETQYF.

This clonotype was counted only a few times. V and J are TRBV6-5 and TRBJ2-3; D gene ambiguous. The CDR3 is 13 amino acids. Per germline, CDR1 MNHEY and CDR2 SVGAGI. Trimming took 3 bases from V and 3 from J, leaving 7 bases between them. The CDR3 coding sequence is TGTGCCAGCAGTTATTTTGGTACAGATACGCAGTATTTT. It yields the protein CASSYFGTDTQYF.

The genes are TRBV7-9 and TRBJ2-3, with D perhaps matching TRBD2 (5 bases). Germline V gene sequence: CDR1 SEHNR, CDR2 FQNEAQ (reference sequence). The CDR3 sequence is 12 residues long. V gave up 1 base and J gave up 8 bases, with 7 bases separating them. CDR3 loop: CASSLDGSTQYF. The CDR3, as DNA: TGTGCCAGCAGCTTAGATGGGAGTACGCAGTATTTT.

The chain couples TRBV9 to TRBJ2-1; D ambiguous. V lost 1 base to trimming and J lost 7 bases, with 6 bases between them. This CDR3 comprises 12 residues. CDR1 is SGDLS and CDR2 is YYNGEE in the germline V gene. For the CDR3, the DNA is TGTGCCAGCAGCGTAATGAATAATGAGCAGTTCTTC. The encoded protein is CASSVMNNEQFF. The full variable domain, completed using reference TRBV9 and TRBJ2-1, is DSGVTQTPKHLITATGQRVTLRCSPRSGDLSVYWYQQSLDQGLQFLIQYYNGEERAKGNILERFSAQQFPDLHSELNLSSLELGDSALYFCASSVMNNEQFFGPGTRLTVL.

This clonotype was counted between two and nine times. The chain has TRBV27 and TRBJ2-5, with 7 bases identical to TRBD1. Germline CDR1 is MNHEY and CDR2 is SMNVEV (reference sequence). CDR3 length: 14 residues. The trim removed 2 bases at V and 1 base at J, leaving 1 base unmatched. CDR3 sequence (DNA): TGTGCCAGCAGTTTAGAGGGGGCCCAAGAGACCCAGTACTTC. Translating it yields CASSLEGAQETQYF.

The V and J genes are TRBV14 and TRBJ2-1, with TRBD1 as a possible D gene (5 bases). Germline CDR1 is SGHDN and CDR2 is FVKESK. The CDR3 consists of 14 residues. The V and J ends lost 4 bases and 5 bases respectively, with 12 bases between them. Here the CDR3 DNA reads TGTGCCAGCAGCCCGTCGACAGTTAACAATGAGCAGTTCTTC. It yields the protein CASSPSTVNNEQFF.

This clonotype occurred many times. V is TRBV12-3 or TRBV12-4 and J is TRBJ1-1; 7 nucleotides line up with TRBD1. J was trimmed by 6 bases and V by 5 bases; bases with no gene match: 15. The CDR3 consists of 16 residues. The CDR3 reads CASSRPGGGKWPEAFF. CDR3 DNA sequence: TGTGCCAGCAGTCGCCCTGGAGGGGGCAAGTGGCCTGAAGCTTTCTTT.

Points on this clonotype: A much larger clone lies a single base off, so this may be a read error. The genes are TRBV12-3 or TRBV12-4 and TRBJ2-3; no clear D gene. The CDR3 is made up of 15 amino acids. The DNA of the CDR3 is TGTGCCAGCAGTTTCTGGGGAAACCCCACAGATACGCGGTATTTT. It yields the protein CASSFWGNPTDTRYF.